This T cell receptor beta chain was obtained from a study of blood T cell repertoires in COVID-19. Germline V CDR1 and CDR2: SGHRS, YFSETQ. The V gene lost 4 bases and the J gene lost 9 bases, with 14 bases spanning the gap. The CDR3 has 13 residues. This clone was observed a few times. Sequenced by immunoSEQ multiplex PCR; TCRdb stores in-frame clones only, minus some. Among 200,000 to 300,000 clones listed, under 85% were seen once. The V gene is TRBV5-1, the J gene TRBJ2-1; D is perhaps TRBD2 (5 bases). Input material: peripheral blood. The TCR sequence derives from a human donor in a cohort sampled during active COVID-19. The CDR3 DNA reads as TGCGCCAGCAGCCAAAGGACTGGAGTTGAGCAGTTCTTC. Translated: CASSQRTGVEQFF.